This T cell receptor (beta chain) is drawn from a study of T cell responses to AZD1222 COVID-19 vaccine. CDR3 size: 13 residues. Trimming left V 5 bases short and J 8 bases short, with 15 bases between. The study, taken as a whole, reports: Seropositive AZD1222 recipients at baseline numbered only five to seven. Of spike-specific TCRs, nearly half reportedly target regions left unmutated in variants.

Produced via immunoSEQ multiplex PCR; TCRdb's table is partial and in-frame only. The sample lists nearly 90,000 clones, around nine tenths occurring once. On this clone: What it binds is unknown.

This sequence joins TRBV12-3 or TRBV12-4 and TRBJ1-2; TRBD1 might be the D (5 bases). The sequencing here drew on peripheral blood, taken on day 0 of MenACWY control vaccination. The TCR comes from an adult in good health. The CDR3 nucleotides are TGTGCCAGCAGTCCACAGACAGAATTCGGCTACACCTTC. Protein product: CASSPQTEFGYTF.